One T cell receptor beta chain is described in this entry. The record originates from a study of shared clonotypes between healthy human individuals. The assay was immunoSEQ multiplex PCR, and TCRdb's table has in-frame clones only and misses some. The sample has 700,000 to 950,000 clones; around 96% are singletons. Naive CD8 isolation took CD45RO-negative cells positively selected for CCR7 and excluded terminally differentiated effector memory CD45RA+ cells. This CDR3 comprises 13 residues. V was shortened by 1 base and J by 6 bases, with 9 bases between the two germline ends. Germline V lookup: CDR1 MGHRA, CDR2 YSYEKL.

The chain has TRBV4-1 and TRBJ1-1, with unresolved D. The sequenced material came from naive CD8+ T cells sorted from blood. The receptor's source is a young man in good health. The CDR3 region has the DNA TGCGCCAGCAGCCAAGGAGGGATGGCTGAAGCTTTCTTT. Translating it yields CASSQGGMAEAFF.